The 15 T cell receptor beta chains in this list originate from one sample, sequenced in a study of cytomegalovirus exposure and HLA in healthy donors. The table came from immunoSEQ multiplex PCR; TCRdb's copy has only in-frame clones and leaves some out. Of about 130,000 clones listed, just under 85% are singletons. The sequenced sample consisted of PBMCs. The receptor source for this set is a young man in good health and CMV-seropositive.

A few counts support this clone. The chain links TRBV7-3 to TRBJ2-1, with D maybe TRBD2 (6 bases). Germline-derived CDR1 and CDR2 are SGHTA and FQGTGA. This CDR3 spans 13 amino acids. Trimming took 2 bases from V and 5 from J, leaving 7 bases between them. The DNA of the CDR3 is TGTGCCAGCAGCTTAGGGACTCACAATGAGCAGTTCTTC. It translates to CASSLGTHNEQFF.

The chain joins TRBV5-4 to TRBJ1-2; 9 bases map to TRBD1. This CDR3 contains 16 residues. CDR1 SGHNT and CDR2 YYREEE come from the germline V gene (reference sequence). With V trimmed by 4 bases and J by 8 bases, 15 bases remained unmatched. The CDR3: CASSPAGTGTGFGYTF. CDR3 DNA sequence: TGTGCCAGCAGCCCGGCCGGGACAGGGACCGGGTTCGGCTACACCTTC.

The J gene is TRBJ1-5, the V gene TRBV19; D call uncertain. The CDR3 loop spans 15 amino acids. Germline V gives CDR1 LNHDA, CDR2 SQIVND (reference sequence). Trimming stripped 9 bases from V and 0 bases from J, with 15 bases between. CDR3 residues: CASLPQGGSNQPQHF. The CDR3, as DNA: TGTGCCAGCCTTCCCCAAGGAGGTAGCAATCAGCCCCAGCATTTT.

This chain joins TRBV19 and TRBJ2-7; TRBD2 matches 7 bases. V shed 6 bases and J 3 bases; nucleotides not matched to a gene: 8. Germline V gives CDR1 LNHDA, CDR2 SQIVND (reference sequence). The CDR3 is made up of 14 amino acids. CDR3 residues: CASSDLGGNYEQYF. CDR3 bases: TGTGCCAGTAGCGATCTGGGGGGGAACTACGAGCAGTACTTC.

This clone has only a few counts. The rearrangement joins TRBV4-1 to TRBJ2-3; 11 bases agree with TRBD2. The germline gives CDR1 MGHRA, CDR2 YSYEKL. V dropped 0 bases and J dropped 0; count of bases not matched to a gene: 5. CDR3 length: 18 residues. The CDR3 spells CASSQDPGLAASTDTQYF. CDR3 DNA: TGCGCCAGCAGCCAAGATCCGGGACTAGCGGCTAGCACAGATACGCAGTATTTT.

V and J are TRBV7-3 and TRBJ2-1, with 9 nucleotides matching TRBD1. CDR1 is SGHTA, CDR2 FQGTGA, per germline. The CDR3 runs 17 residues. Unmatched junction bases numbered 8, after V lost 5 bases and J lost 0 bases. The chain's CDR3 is CASSTTGGTSSYNEQFF. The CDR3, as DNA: TGTGCCAGCAGCACGACAGGGGGAACTAGCTCCTACAATGAGCAGTTCTTC.

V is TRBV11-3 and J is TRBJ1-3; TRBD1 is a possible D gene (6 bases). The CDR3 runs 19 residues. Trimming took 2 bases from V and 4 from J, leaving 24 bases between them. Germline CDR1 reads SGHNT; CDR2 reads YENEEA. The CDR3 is CASSLNRPRGRGSGNTIYF. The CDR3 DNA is TGTGCCAGCAGCTTAAACCGCCCCCGGGGCAGGGGCTCGGGAAACACCATATATTTT.

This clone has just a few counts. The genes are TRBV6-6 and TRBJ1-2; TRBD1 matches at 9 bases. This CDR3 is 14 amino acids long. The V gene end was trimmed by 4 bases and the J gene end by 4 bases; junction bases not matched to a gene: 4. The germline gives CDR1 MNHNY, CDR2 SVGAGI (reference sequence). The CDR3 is CASSSTGGRYGYTF. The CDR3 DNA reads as TGTGCCAGCAGTTCAACAGGGGGCCGCTATGGCTACACCTTC.

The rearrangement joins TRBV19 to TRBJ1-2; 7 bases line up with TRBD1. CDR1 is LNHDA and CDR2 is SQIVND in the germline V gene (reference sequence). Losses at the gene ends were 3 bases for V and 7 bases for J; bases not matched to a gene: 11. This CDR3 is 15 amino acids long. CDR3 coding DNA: TGTGCCAGTAGTATTGGACAGGCGCTTTCCGCTGGCTACACCTTC. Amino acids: CASSIGQALSAGYTF.

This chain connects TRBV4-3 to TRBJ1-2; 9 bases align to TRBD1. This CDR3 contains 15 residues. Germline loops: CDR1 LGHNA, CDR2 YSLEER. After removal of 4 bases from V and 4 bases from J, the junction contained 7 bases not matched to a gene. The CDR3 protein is CASSLGTGHGYGYTF. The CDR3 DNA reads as TGCGCCAGCAGCCTCGGGACAGGGCATGGCTATGGCTACACCTTC.

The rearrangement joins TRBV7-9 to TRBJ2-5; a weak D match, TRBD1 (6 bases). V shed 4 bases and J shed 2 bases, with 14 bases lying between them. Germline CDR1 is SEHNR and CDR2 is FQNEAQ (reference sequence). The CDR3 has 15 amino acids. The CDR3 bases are TGTGCCAGCAGCTCCGGACAGACGCTACAAGAGACCCAGTACTTC. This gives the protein CASSSGQTLQETQYF.

DNA of the CDR3: TGTGCCAGCAGCGTAGACAGAGCGGGAGGGTCCAATGAGCAGTTCTTC. Amino acid sequence: CASSVDRAGGSNEQFF. The rearrangement uses TRBV9 and TRBJ2-1; 10 bases line up with TRBD2. This CDR3 comprises 16 residues. V lost 0 bases to trimming and J lost 6 bases; unmatched junction nucleotides: 6. Germline V lookup: CDR1 SGDLS, CDR2 YYNGEE.

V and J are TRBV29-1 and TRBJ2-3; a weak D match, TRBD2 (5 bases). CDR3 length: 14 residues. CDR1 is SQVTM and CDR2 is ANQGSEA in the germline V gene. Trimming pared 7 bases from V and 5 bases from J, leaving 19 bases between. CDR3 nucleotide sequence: TGCAGCGCCCCCCTGGGAACTGCGGGAGATACGCAGTATTTT. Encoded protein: CSAPLGTAGDTQYF.

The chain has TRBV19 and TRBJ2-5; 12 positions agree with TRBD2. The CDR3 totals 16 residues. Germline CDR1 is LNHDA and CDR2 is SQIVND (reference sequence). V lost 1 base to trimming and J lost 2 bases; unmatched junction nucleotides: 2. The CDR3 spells CASSIGTSGAQETQYF. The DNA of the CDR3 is TGTGCCAGTAGTATAGGGACTAGCGGGGCACAAGAGACCCAGTACTTC.

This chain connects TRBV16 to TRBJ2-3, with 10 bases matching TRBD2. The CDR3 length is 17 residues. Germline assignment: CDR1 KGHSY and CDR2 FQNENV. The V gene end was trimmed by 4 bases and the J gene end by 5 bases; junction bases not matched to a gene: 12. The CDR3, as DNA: TGTGCCAGCAGCCGCCCTTCAGGTAGCGGGAGGAGAGATACGCAGTATTTT. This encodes CASSRPSGSGRRDTQYF.